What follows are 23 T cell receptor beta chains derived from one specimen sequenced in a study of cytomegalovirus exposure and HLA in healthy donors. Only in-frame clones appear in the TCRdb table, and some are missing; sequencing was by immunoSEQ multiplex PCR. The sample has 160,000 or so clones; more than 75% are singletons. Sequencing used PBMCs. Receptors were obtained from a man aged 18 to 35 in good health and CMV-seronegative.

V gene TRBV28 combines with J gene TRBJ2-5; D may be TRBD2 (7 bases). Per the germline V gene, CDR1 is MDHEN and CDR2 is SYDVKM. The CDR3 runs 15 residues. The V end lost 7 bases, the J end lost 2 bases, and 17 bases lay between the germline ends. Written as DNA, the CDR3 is TGTGCCAGCAAAACCATGGGGGGGACACAAGAGACCCAGTACTTC. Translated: CASKTMGGTQETQYF.

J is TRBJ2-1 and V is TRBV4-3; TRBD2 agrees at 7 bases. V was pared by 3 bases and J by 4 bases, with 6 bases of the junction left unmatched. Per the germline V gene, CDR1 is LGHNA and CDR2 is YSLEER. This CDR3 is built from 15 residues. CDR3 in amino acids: CASSQGSGVYNEQFF. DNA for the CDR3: TGCGCCAGCAGCCAGGGGAGCGGGGTATACAATGAGCAGTTCTTC.

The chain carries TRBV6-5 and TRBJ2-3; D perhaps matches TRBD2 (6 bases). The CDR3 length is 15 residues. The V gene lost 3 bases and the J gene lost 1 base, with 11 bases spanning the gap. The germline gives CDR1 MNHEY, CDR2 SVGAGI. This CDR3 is CASSYGASGTDTQYF. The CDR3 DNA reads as TGTGCCAGCAGTTATGGGGCTAGCGGCACAGATACGCAGTATTTT.

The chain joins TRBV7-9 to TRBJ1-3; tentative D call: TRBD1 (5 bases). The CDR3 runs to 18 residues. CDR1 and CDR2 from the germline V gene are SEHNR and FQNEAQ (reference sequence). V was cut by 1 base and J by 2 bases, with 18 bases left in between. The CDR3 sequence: CASSLEGVSPSTGNTIYF. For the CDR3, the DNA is TGTGCCAGCAGCTTAGAAGGGGTCAGTCCCTCAACTGGAAACACCATATATTTT.

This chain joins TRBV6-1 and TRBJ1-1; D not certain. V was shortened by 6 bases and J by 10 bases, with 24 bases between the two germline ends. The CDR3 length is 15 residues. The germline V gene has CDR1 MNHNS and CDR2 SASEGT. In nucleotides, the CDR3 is TGTGCCAGCAGCGATTATCGGAGGACGGACCGCGGAGCTTTCTTT. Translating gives CASSDYRRTDRGAFF.

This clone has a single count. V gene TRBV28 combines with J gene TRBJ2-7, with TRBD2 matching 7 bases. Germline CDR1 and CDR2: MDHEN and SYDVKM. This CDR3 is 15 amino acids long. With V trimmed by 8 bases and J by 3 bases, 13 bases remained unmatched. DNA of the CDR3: TGTGCCAGCGCCTGCCTACACTCGGGGGGCTACGAGCAGTACGTC. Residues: CASACLHSGGYEQYV.

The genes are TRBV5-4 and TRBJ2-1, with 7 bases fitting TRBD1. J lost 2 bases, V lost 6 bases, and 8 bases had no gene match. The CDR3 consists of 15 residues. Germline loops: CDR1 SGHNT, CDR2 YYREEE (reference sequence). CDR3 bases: TGTGCCAGCAACTCTGGACAGGATCCCTACAATGAGCAGTTCTTC. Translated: CASNSGQDPYNEQFF. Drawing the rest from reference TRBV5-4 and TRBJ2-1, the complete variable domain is ETGVTQSPTHLIKTRGQQVTLRCSSQSGHNTVSWYQQALGQGPQFIFQYYREEENGRGNFPPRFSGLQFPNYSSELNVNALELDDSALYLCASNSGQDPYNEQFFGPGTRLTVL.

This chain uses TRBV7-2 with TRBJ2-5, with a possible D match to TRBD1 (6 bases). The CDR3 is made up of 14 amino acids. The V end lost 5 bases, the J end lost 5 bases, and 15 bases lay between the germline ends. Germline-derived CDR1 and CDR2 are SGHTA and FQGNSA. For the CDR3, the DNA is TGTGCCAGCAGCCAATATACAGGGCTTGAGACCCAGTACTTC. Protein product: CASSQYTGLETQYF.

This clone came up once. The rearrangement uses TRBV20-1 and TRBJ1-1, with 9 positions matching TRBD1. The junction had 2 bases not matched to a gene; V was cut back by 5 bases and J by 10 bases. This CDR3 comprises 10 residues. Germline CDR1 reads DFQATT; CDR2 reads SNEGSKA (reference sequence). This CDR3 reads CSAGDRVAFF. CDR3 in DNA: TGCAGTGCTGGGGACAGGGTAGCTTTCTTT.

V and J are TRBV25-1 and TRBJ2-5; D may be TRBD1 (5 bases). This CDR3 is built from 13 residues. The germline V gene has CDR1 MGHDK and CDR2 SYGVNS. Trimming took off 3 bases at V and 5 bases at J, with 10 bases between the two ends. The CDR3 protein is CASSEPGKETQYF. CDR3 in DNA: TGTGCCAGCAGTGAGCCAGGGAAGGAGACCCAGTACTTC.

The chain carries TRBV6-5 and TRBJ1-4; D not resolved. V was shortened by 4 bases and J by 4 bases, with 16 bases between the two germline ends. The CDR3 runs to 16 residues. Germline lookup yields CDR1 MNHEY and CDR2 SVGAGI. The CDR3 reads CASSSLRRTDNEKLFF. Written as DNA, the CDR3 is TGTGCCAGCAGTTCCCTCCGGAGGACGGATAATGAAAAACTGTTTTTT.

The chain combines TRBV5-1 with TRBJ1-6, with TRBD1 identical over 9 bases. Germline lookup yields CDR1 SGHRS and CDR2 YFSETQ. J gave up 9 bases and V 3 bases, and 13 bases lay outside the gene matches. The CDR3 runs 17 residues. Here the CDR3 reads CASSWWAGTGFGSPLHF. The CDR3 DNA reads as TGCGCCAGCAGCTGGTGGGCCGGGACAGGGTTTGGTTCACCCCTCCACTTT.

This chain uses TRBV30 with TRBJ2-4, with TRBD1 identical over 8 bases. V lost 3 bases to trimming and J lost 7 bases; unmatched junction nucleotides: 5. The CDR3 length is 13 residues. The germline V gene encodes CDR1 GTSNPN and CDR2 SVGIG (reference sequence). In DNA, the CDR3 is TGTGCCTGGAGCCGGACAGGGCTCAACATTCAGTACTTC. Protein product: CAWSRTGLNIQYF.

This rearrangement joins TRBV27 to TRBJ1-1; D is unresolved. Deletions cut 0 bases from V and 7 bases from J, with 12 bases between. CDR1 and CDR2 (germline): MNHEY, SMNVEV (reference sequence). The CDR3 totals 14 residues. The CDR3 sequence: CASSLSRAAREAFF. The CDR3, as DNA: TGTGCCAGCAGTTTATCGCGGGCGGCCCGTGAAGCTTTCTTT.

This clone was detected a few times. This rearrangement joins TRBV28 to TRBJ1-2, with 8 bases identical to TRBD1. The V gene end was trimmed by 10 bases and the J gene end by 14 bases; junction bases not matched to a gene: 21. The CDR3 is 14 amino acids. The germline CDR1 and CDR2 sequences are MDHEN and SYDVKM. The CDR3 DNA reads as TGTGCCACCTCGACAGGGGACCTCCATATGGCTAAGACCTTC. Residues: CATSTGDLHMAKTF.

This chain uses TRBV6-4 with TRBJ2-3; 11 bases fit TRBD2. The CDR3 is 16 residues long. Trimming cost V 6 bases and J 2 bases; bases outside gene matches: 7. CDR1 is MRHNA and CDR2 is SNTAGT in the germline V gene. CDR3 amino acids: CASRALAGGFTDTQYF. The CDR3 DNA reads TGTGCCAGCAGGGCTCTAGCGGGAGGTTTCACAGATACGCAGTATTTT.

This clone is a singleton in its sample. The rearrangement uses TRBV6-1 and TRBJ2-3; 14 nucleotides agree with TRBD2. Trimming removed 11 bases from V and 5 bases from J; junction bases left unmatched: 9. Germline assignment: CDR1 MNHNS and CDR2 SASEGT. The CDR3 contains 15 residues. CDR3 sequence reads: CAGGTSGSWVDTQYF. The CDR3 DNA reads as TGTGCCGGGGGGACTAGCGGGAGTTGGGTAGATACGCAGTATTTT.

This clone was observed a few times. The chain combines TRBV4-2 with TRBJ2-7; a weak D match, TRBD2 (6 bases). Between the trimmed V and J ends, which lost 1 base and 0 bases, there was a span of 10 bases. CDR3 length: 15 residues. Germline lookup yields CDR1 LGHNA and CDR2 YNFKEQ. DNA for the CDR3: TGTGCCAGCAGCCAAGTGGGGGGTAGCTCCTACGAGCAGTACTTC. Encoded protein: CASSQVGGSSYEQYF.

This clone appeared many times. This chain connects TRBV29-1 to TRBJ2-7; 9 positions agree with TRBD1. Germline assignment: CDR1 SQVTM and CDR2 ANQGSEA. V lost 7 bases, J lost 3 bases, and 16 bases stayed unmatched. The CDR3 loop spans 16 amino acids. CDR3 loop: CSAKKLRDREDYEQYV. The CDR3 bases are TGCAGCGCCAAAAAACTCCGGGACAGGGAAGACTACGAGCAGTACGTC.

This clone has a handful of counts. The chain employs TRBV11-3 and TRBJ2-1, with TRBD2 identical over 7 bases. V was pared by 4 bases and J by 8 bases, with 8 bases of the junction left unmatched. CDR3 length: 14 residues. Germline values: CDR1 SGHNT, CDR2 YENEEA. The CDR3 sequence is CASSSSGGTDEQFF. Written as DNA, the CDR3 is TGTGCCAGCAGCTCCTCGGGAGGAACGGATGAGCAGTTCTTC.

The CDR3: CASSLKVQGYTIYF. The CDR3 DNA reads TGTGCCAGCAGTTTAAAGGTCCAGGGGTACACCATATATTTT. The V gene is TRBV27, the J gene TRBJ1-3; TRBD1 might be the D (6 bases). There are 14 residues in the CDR3. Between the trimmed V and J ends, which lost 2 bases and 8 bases, there was a span of 13 bases. Germline lookup yields CDR1 MNHEY and CDR2 SMNVEV (reference sequence).

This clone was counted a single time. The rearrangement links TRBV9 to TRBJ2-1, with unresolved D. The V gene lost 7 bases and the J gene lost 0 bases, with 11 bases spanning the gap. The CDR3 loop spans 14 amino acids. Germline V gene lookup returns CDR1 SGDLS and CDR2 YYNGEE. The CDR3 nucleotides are TGTGCCAGCGAAAGTCCGAGCTCCTACAATGAGCAGTTCTTC. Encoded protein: CASESPSSYNEQFF.

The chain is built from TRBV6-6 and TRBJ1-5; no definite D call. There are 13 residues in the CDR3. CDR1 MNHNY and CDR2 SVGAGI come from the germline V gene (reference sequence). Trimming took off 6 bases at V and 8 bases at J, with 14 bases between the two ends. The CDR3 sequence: CASRTADGEPQHF. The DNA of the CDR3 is TGTGCCAGCAGAACAGCCGACGGGGAGCCCCAGCATTTT.